Listed below are T cell receptor beta chains from one sample, sequenced in a study of CD8+CD57+ T cells in acquired aplastic anemia. TCRdb analysed the reads with MiXCR anew, one entry per CDR3 protein. The sample consists of 130,000 or so distinct CDR3 sequences, about 40% of them appearing once. Sequencing was done on a sample of sorted CD4+, CD8+, or CD8+CD57+ T cells (not recorded which) from PBMCs. These TCRs come from a human donor with aplastic anemia. Each CDR3 is given without its conserved first and last residue. The D gene is left open where the match is weak. Clone size, where shown, is once, few, many, or a class for clones that have expanded.

clone_size: .
d_call: .
v_call: TRBV2
j_call: TRBJ2-1
cdr3_aa: ASSPVDEQF

clone_size: many
d_call: TRBD2
v_call: TRBV20-1
j_call: TRBJ2-7
cdr3_aa: STRGTSFEQY

clone_size: many
d_call: .
v_call: TRBV6-5
j_call: TRBJ1-5
cdr3_aa: ASSFLEGQPQH

clone_size: few
d_call: .
v_call: TRBV28
j_call: TRBJ1-1
cdr3_aa: ASSGTGGGAF

clone_size: .
d_call: .
v_call: TRBV29-1
j_call: TRBJ1-2
cdr3_aa: SVEDSLGDGYT

clone_size: .
d_call: .
v_call: TRBV30
j_call: TRBJ2-1
cdr3_aa: AWVARVGNEQF

clone_size: few
d_call: TRBD1
v_call: TRBV5-1
j_call: TRBJ2-6
cdr3_aa: ASSPGQEILSGANVLT

clone_size: many
d_call: TRBD1
v_call: TRBV20-1
j_call: TRBJ1-6
cdr3_aa: SARRQGSSYNSPLH

clone_size: .
d_call: TRBD2
v_call: TRBV25-1
j_call: TRBJ2-3
cdr3_aa: ASSEGGGPADTQY

clone_size: many
d_call: .
v_call: TRBV20-1
j_call: TRBJ1-4
cdr3_aa: SAQRGNEKLF

clone_size: many
d_call: .
v_call: TRBV6-6
j_call: TRBJ2-5
cdr3_aa: ASSYSAGRGTETQY

clone_size: .
d_call: .
v_call: TRBV5-4
j_call: TRBJ1-2
cdr3_aa: ASRPGSSDGYT

clone_size: many
d_call: .
v_call: TRBV5-8
j_call: TRBJ1-5
cdr3_aa: ASSFFGGQPQH

clone_size: .
d_call: .
v_call: TRBV20-1
j_call: TRBJ2-7
cdr3_aa: SVPVGAGRSYEQY

clone_size: many
d_call: .
v_call: TRBV7-8
j_call: TRBJ1-6
cdr3_aa: ASSKQTVYNSPLH

clone_size: .
d_call: .
v_call: TRBV29-1
j_call: TRBJ1-1
cdr3_aa: SVGSLTEAF

clone_size: many
d_call: .
v_call: TRBV6-1
j_call: TRBJ1-2
cdr3_aa: ASSEMYGYT

clone_size: few
d_call: TRBD1
v_call: TRBV27
j_call: TRBJ2-3
cdr3_aa: ASTSGQGIPDTQY

clone_size: many
d_call: TRBD1
v_call: TRBV15
j_call: TRBJ1-5
cdr3_aa: ATSRQGQRNQPQH

clone_size: .
d_call: .
v_call: TRBV10-1
j_call: TRBJ2-1
cdr3_aa: ASSEPVNNEQF

clone_size: .
d_call: TRBD1
v_call: TRBV29-1
j_call: TRBJ1-2
cdr3_aa: SVTGTGTHGYT

clone_size: .
d_call: .
v_call: TRBV19
j_call: TRBJ2-5
cdr3_aa: ASSIGWRQY

clone_size: .
d_call: .
v_call: TRBV2
j_call: TRBJ1-6
cdr3_aa: ASILQKGGVSPLH

clone_size: many
d_call: .
v_call: TRBV7-3
j_call: TRBJ2-2
cdr3_aa: ASSRYPDKSRMF

clone_size: many
d_call: TRBD2
v_call: TRBV6-2/TRBV6-3
j_call: TRBJ2-7
cdr3_aa: ASSYGGLAGRHYEQY

clone_size: .
d_call: .
v_call: TRBV7-2
j_call: TRBJ1-2
cdr3_aa: ASSSAPNYGYT

clone_size: .
d_call: .
v_call: TRBV10-2
j_call: TRBJ2-1
cdr3_aa: ASRPRGASYNEQF

clone_size: .
d_call: .
v_call: TRBV7-7
j_call: TRBJ1-4
cdr3_aa: ASSPWDATNEKLF

clone_size: once
d_call: .
v_call: TRBV2
j_call: TRBJ2-7
cdr3_aa: ASSLYLGQAYEQY

clone_size: many
d_call: .
v_call: TRBV2
j_call: TRBJ2-6
cdr3_aa: ASSEGFLSSGANVLT

clone_size: .
d_call: TRBD1
v_call: TRBV20-1
j_call: TRBJ1-6
cdr3_aa: SAIDRGNSPLH

clone_size: many
d_call: .
v_call: TRBV5-4
j_call: TRBJ2-5
cdr3_aa: ASSTRQLTQETQY

clone_size: many
d_call: TRBD2
v_call: TRBV7-2
j_call: TRBJ2-7
cdr3_aa: ASSLVLAGGRGEQY

clone_size: many
d_call: .
v_call: TRBV4-1
j_call: TRBJ1-5
cdr3_aa: ASSHFSGSQPQH

clone_size: few
d_call: .
v_call: TRBV4-2
j_call: TRBJ2-4
cdr3_aa: ASSPEWGDIQY

clone_size: .
d_call: .
v_call: TRBV6-5
j_call: TRBJ2-3
cdr3_aa: ASSSSWGSTDTQY

clone_size: many
d_call: TRBD2
v_call: TRBV11-2
j_call: TRBJ2-5
cdr3_aa: ASSSRGERGTQETQY

clone_size: many
d_call: .
v_call: TRBV5-8
j_call: TRBJ1-3
cdr3_aa: ASSLGGTIY

clone_size: .
d_call: .
v_call: TRBV5-1
j_call: TRBJ2-7
cdr3_aa: ASSLESGPIYEQY

clone_size: many
d_call: .
v_call: TRBV9
j_call: TRBJ1-2
cdr3_aa: ASSVDGGRGYT

clone_size: .
d_call: .
v_call: TRBV2
j_call: TRBJ1-3
cdr3_aa: AGTENRFSGNTIY

clone_size: many
d_call: .
v_call: TRBV7-6
j_call: TRBJ1-4
cdr3_aa: ASSPQNGVGLNEKLF